The sequence of this TCR beta chain was determined in a study of siplizumab effects on memory and regulatory T cells. Findings and limits, study-wide: The study found that siplizumab significantly reduced alloreactive sequences traceable to unstimulated CD4+ memory cells.

For this clone: Antigen: not known.

Sequencing was performed with immunoSEQ multiplex PCR; in TCRdb, only in-frame clones are kept and a portion is missing. The table has around 100,000 clones, 90% to 95% seen once. CDR1 is SGHTA, CDR2 FQGTGA, per germline. V gave up 6 bases and J gave up 5 bases; unmatched junction bases: 9. The length of the CDR3 is 15 residues. The genes are TRBV7-3 and TRBJ2-1; 8 nucleotides agree with TRBD2. Material: CD4+ T cells sorted from blood. The receptor was isolated from a human donor in good health. The CDR3 nucleotides are TGTGCCAGCAGGACTGCAGGACTAGCCAACAATGAGCAGTTCTTC. It encodes CASRTAGLANNEQFF.